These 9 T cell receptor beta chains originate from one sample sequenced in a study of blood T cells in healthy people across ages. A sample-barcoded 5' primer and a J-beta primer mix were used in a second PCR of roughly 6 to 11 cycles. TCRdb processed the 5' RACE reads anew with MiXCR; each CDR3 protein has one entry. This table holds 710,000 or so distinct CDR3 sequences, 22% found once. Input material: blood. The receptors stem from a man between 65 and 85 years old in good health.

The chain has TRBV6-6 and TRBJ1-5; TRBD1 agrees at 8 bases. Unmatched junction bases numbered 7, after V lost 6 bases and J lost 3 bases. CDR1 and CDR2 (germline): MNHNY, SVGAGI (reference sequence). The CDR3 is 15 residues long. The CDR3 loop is CASRRTGSDNQPQHF. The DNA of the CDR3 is TGTGCCAGCAGAAGGACAGGGTCGGACAATCAGCCCCAGCATTTT.

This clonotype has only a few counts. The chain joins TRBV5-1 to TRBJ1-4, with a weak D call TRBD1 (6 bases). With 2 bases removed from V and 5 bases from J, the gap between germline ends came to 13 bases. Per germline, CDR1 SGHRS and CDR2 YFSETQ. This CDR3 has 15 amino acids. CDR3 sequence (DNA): TGCGCCAGCAGCTTCTGGGACACGAGAAATGAAAAACTGTTTTTT. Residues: CASSFWDTRNEKLFF.

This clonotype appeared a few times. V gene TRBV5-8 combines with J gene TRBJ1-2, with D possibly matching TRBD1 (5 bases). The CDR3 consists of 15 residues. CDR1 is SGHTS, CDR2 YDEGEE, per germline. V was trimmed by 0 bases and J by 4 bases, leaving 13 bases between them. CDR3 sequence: CASSLEGLLAYGYTF. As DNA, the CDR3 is TGTGCCAGCAGCTTGGAGGGGCTCCTGGCCTATGGCTACACCTTC.

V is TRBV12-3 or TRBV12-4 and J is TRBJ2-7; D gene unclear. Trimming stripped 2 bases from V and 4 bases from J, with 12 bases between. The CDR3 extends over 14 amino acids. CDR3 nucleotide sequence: TGTGCCAGCAGTTTAACCGGTGGAGTTTACGAGCAGTACTTC. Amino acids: CASSLTGGVYEQYF.

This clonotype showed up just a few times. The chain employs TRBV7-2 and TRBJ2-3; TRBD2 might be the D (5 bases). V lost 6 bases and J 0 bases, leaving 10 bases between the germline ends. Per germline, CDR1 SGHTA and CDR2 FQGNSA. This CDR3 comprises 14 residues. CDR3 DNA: TGTGCCAGCAGGAAACGGAGGAGCACAGATACGCAGTATTTT. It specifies CASRKRRSTDTQYF.

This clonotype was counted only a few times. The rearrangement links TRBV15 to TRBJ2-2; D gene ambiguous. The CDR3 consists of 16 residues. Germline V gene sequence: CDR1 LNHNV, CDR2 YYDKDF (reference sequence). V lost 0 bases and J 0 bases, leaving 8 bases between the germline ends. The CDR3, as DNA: TGTGCCACCAGCAGAGACGGACGATCGAACACCGGGGAGCTGTTTTTT. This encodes CATSRDGRSNTGELFF.

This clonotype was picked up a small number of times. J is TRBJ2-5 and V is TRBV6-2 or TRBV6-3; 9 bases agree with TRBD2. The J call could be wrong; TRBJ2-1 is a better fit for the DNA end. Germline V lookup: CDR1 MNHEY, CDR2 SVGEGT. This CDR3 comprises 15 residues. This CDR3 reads CASSYGGRAGNEQFF. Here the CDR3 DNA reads TGTGCCAGCAGTTACGGCGGGAGGGCCGGTAATGAGCAGTTCTTC.

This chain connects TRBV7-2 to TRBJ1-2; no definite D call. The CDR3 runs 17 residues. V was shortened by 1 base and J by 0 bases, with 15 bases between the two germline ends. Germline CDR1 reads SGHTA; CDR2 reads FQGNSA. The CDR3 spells CASSLVAGAITNYGYTF. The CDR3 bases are TGTGCCAGCAGCTTAGTCGCCGGCGCCATTACTAACTATGGCTACACCTTC.

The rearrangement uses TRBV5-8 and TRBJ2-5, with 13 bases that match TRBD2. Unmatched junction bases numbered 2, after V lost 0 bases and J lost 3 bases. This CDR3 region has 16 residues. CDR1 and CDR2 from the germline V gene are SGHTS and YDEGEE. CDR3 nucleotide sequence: TGTGCCAGCAGCTTGGGACTAGCGGGGGGTGAAGAGACCCAGTACTTC. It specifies CASSLGLAGGEETQYF.